The T cell receptor beta chain under discussion was sequenced for a study of graft-versus-host responses after intestinal transplantation. With regard to this clone: Antigen unknown.

The germline CDR1 and CDR2 sequences are SNHLY and FYNNEI. CDR3 length equals 13 residues. The J segment lost 6 bases and the V segment lost 8 bases, leaving 5 bases of the junction unmatched. The method was immunoSEQ multiplex PCR; TCRdb's version includes in-frame clones alone and lacks a portion of them. The sample records roughly 100,000 clones, 80% to 95% being singletons. This specimen consisted of unstimulated CD8+ T cells sorted from spleen or lymph node cells, obtained before intestinal transplant. The rearrangement links TRBV2 to TRBJ2-2; 8 bases fit TRBD1. The TCR was taken from a human donor who received an intestinal transplant. CDR3 nucleotide sequence: TGTGCCAGCCAGACAGGGGAGGCCGGGGAGCTGTTTTTT. Amino acid sequence: CASQTGEAGELFF. Combining the CDR3 with reference TRBV2 and TRBJ2-2 gives the whole variable domain EPEVTQTPSHQVTQMGQEVILRCVPISNHLYFYWYRQILGQKVEFLVSFYNNEISEKSEIFDDQFSVERPDGSNFTLKIRSTKLEDSAMYFCASQTGEAGELFFGEGSRLTVL.